This T cell receptor beta chain was recovered during a study of identical twins. Study-wide points: Not following the same donors, the study drew its conclusions from cross-sectional statistical analysis. Twin pairs had excess sharing that was weaker in beta out-of-frame sequences.

A word on this clonotype: Its antigen is as yet unknown.

The CDR3 spans 13 residues. V was cut by 0 bases and J by 2 bases, with 4 bases left in between. CDR1 is MNHEY and CDR2 is SVGAGI in the germline V gene. In TCRdb, the 5' RACE reads were re-called with MiXCR into one record per CDR3 protein. The table records 690,000 or so distinct CDR3 sequences, 6% to 6.5% of them present only once. This TCR was recovered from a man aged 18 to 30 in good health. The chain is built from TRBV6-5 and TRBJ1-1; no reliable D call. Sequences were obtained from naive T cells sorted from blood. For the CDR3, the DNA is TGTGCCAGCAGTTACTCGTTTAACACTGAAGCTTTCTTT. It translates to CASSYSFNTEAFF.